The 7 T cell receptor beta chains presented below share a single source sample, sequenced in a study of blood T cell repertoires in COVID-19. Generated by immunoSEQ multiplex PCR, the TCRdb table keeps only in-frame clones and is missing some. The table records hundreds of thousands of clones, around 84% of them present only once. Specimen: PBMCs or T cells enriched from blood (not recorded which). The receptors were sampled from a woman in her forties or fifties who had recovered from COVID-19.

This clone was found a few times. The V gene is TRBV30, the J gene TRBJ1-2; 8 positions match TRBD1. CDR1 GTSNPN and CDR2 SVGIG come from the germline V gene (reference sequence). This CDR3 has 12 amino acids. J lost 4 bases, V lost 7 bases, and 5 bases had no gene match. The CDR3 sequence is CASSGGSYGYTF. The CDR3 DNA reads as TGTGCCTCCTCAGGGGGCAGCTATGGCTACACCTTC.

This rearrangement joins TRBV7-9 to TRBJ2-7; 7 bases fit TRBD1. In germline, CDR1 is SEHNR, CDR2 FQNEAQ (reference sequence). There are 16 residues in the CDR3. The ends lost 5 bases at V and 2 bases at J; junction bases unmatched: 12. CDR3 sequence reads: CASSATQGSGAYEQYF. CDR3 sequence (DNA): TGTGCCAGCAGCGCCACACAGGGGTCAGGGGCCTACGAGCAGTACTTC.

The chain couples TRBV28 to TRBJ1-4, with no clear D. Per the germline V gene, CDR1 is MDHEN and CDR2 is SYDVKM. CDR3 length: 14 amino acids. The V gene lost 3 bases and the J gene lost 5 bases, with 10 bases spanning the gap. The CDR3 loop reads CASSLSAGNEKLFF. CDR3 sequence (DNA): TGTGCCAGCAGTTTGTCGGCAGGCAATGAAAAACTGTTTTTT.

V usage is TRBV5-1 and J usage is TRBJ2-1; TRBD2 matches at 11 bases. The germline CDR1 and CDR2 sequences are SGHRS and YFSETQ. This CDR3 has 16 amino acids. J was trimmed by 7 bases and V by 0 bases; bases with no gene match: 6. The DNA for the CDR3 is TGCGCCAGCAGCTTGGCACTAGCGGGAGTATTGAATGAGCAGTTCTTC. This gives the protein CASSLALAGVLNEQFF. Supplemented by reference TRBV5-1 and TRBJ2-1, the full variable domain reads KAGVTQTPRYLIKTRGQQVTLSCSPISGHRSVSWYQQTPGQGLQFLFEYFSETQRNKGNFPGRFSGRQFSNSRSEMNVSTLELGDSALYLCASSLALAGVLNEQFFGPGTRLTVL.

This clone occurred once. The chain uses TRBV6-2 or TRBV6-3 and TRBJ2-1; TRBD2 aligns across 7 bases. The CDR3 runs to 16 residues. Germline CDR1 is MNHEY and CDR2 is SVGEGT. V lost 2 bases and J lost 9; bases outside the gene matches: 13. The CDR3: CASSYAASGVRGEQFF. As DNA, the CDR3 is TGTGCCAGCAGTTACGCAGCTAGCGGCGTTCGGGGTGAGCAGTTCTTC.

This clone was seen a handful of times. The CDR3 coding sequence is TGTGCCAGCAGTGTGGCGGGCAGGGGTAGCTACACCTTC. Translation gives CASSVAGRGSYTF. The chain is built from TRBV5-6 and TRBJ1-2; perhaps TRBD1 as D (6 bases). Trimming shortened V by 5 bases and J by 9 bases, and 17 bases separated the two germline ends. Germline V gene data show CDR1 as SGHDT and CDR2 as YYEEEE. This CDR3 is built from 13 residues.

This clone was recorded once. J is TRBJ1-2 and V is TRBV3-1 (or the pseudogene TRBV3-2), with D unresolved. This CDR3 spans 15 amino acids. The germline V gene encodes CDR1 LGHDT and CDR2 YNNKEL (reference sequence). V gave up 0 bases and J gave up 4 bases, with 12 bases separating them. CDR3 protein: CASSQDGGSLYGYTF. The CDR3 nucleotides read TGTGCCAGCAGCCAAGATGGCGGCAGCCTCTATGGCTACACCTTC.